This T cell receptor (beta chain) was retrieved from a study of regulatory T cells in long-lasting Graves disease. Study-wide context: Persistent Graves' disease denoted over 5 years of antithyroid drugs plus positive TSH receptor antibodies.

Construction of TCR beta libraries relied on iRepertoire HTBI primers and on Arm-PCR targeting CDR3 regions. In TCRdb, the multiplex PCR reads were re-called with MiXCR into one record per CDR3 protein. This repertoire shows about 430,000 distinct CDR3 sequences, around 20% found once; its top ten account for approximately 15%. Whole-study results and caveats: Whereas approximately 950 public clonotypes were shared by new patients, persistent patients shared more, at 2,500 to 3,000.

This clonotype was seen more than once but under ten times. What it binds is not known. Time point in this sample: persistent/refractory GD, antithyroid drugs over 5 years with positive TRAb. After RNA was extracted from PBMCs, the TCR library was made from it. The authors drew patients from an endocrinology department in Xi'an, China. The material sequenced was peripheral blood mononuclear cells (PBMCs), taken when the disease was refractory, from a patient treated with antithyroid drugs. This sequence originates from a female donor with Graves disease.

This CDR3 is CASSPTTGDEQYF. CDR3 DNA sequence: TGTGCCAGCAGCCCCACGACAGGGGATGAGCAGTACTTC. The chain couples TRBV7-3 to TRBJ2-7; 8 bases map to TRBD1. J was trimmed by 7 bases and V by 5 bases; bases with no gene match: 7. The CDR3 totals 13 residues. CDR1 and CDR2 from the germline V gene are SGHTA and FQGTGA.